This T cell receptor (beta chain) comes out of a study of CD8+ T cells in alopecia areata. The overall study: Percent affected scalp area, the SALT score, rated treated patients' severity. Study-wide points: Uncertainty about whether baseline CD8+ expansion is linked to response remains, with one nonresponder.

As to this clone: The antigen is not known.

Specified treatment: oral pan-JAK inhibitor, 5-10 mg twice daily. As part of sample collection, lesional scalp punch biopsies and peripheral blood were taken from alopecia areata patients. In each case, RNA was isolated and then reverse transcribed into cDNA as the sequencing template. Method: immunoSEQ multiplex PCR; TCRdb's copy keeps in-frame clones and lacks some. The profile covers approximately 200,000 clones, with 50% to 60% appearing a single time and approximately 0.69% taken by the ten largest. With 2 bases clipped from V and 2 bases from J, the junction kept 7 bases outside the gene matches. The germline V gene has CDR1 SGHRS and CDR2 YFSETQ. The CDR3 is made up of 17 amino acids.

This receptor was obtained from a human donor with alopecia areata. The material was CD4+ T cells sorted from blood, obtained at week 4, from a patient treated with tofacitinib. V gene TRBV5-1 combines with J gene TRBJ2-5; 12 positions match TRBD2. CDR3 nucleotide sequence: TGCGCCAGCAGCTTTAACGGACTAGCGGGGCGACAAGAGACCCAGTACTTC. Amino acids: CASSFNGLAGRQETQYF.